This T cell receptor (beta chain) emerged from a study of breast tumors, draining lymph nodes, adjacent tissues. Study conclusions and caveats: The data were judged consistent with most tumor T cells coming from lymph node and expanding in tumor. The lymph node origin of tumor T cells was framed as consistent with a hypothesis, not demonstrated. Luminal-like breast cancer showed significantly greater tumor-nontumor repertoire similarity than basal-like breast cancer did. Tumors had less TCR diversity than lymph nodes, more than nontumor tissue.

The V gene's germline CDR1 is SGDLS and CDR2 YYNGEE. V dropped 0 bases and J dropped 2 bases, with 13 bases sitting between them. The CDR3 consists of 16 residues. This clonotype was detected ten times or more. As yet, its antigen is unknown. Breast cancer patients provided tissue from their axillary draining lymph nodes. From the multiplex PCR reads, TCRdb called clonotypes with MiXCR, one entry per CDR3 protein. The profile shows roughly 130,000 distinct CDR3 sequences, nearly 20% of them singletons. The sample was axillary lymph node tissue. The chain carries TRBV9 and TRBJ2-3; D may be TRBD1 (6 bases). This TCR was recovered from a female donor with breast cancer. Some clones in this sample may be carry-over from other donors' samples. The CDR3 region has the DNA TGTGCCAGCAGCGTAGGACAGGCCATCAACACAGATACGCAGTATTTT. It encodes CASSVGQAINTDTQYF.